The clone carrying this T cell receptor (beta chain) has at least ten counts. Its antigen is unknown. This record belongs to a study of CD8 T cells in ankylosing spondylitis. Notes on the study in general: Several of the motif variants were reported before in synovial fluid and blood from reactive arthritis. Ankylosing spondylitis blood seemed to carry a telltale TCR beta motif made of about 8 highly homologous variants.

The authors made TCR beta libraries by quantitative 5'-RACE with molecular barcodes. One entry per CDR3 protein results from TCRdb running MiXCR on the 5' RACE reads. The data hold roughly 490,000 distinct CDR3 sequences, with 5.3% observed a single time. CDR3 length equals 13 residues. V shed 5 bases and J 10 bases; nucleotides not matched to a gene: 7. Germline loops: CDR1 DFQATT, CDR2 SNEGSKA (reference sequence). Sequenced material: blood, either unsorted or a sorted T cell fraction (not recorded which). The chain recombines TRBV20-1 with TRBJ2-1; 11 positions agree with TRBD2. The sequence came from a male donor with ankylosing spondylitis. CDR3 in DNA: TGCAGTGCTCGACTAGCGGGGATCGGAGAGCAGTTCTTC. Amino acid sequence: CSARLAGIGEQFF.